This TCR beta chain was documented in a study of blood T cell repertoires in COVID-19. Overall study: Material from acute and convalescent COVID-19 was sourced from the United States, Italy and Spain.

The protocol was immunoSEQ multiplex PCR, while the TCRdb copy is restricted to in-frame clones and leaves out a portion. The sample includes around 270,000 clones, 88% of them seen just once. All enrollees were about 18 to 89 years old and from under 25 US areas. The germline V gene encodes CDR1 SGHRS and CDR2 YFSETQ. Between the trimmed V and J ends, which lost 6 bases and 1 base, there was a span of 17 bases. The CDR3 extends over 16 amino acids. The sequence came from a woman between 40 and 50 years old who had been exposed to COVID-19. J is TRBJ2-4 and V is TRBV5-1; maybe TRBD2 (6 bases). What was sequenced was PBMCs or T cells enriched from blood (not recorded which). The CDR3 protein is CASKEGPGLAKNIQYF. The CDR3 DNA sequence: TGCGCCAGCAAGGAGGGGCCGGGGCTGGCCAAAAACATTCAGTACTTC.